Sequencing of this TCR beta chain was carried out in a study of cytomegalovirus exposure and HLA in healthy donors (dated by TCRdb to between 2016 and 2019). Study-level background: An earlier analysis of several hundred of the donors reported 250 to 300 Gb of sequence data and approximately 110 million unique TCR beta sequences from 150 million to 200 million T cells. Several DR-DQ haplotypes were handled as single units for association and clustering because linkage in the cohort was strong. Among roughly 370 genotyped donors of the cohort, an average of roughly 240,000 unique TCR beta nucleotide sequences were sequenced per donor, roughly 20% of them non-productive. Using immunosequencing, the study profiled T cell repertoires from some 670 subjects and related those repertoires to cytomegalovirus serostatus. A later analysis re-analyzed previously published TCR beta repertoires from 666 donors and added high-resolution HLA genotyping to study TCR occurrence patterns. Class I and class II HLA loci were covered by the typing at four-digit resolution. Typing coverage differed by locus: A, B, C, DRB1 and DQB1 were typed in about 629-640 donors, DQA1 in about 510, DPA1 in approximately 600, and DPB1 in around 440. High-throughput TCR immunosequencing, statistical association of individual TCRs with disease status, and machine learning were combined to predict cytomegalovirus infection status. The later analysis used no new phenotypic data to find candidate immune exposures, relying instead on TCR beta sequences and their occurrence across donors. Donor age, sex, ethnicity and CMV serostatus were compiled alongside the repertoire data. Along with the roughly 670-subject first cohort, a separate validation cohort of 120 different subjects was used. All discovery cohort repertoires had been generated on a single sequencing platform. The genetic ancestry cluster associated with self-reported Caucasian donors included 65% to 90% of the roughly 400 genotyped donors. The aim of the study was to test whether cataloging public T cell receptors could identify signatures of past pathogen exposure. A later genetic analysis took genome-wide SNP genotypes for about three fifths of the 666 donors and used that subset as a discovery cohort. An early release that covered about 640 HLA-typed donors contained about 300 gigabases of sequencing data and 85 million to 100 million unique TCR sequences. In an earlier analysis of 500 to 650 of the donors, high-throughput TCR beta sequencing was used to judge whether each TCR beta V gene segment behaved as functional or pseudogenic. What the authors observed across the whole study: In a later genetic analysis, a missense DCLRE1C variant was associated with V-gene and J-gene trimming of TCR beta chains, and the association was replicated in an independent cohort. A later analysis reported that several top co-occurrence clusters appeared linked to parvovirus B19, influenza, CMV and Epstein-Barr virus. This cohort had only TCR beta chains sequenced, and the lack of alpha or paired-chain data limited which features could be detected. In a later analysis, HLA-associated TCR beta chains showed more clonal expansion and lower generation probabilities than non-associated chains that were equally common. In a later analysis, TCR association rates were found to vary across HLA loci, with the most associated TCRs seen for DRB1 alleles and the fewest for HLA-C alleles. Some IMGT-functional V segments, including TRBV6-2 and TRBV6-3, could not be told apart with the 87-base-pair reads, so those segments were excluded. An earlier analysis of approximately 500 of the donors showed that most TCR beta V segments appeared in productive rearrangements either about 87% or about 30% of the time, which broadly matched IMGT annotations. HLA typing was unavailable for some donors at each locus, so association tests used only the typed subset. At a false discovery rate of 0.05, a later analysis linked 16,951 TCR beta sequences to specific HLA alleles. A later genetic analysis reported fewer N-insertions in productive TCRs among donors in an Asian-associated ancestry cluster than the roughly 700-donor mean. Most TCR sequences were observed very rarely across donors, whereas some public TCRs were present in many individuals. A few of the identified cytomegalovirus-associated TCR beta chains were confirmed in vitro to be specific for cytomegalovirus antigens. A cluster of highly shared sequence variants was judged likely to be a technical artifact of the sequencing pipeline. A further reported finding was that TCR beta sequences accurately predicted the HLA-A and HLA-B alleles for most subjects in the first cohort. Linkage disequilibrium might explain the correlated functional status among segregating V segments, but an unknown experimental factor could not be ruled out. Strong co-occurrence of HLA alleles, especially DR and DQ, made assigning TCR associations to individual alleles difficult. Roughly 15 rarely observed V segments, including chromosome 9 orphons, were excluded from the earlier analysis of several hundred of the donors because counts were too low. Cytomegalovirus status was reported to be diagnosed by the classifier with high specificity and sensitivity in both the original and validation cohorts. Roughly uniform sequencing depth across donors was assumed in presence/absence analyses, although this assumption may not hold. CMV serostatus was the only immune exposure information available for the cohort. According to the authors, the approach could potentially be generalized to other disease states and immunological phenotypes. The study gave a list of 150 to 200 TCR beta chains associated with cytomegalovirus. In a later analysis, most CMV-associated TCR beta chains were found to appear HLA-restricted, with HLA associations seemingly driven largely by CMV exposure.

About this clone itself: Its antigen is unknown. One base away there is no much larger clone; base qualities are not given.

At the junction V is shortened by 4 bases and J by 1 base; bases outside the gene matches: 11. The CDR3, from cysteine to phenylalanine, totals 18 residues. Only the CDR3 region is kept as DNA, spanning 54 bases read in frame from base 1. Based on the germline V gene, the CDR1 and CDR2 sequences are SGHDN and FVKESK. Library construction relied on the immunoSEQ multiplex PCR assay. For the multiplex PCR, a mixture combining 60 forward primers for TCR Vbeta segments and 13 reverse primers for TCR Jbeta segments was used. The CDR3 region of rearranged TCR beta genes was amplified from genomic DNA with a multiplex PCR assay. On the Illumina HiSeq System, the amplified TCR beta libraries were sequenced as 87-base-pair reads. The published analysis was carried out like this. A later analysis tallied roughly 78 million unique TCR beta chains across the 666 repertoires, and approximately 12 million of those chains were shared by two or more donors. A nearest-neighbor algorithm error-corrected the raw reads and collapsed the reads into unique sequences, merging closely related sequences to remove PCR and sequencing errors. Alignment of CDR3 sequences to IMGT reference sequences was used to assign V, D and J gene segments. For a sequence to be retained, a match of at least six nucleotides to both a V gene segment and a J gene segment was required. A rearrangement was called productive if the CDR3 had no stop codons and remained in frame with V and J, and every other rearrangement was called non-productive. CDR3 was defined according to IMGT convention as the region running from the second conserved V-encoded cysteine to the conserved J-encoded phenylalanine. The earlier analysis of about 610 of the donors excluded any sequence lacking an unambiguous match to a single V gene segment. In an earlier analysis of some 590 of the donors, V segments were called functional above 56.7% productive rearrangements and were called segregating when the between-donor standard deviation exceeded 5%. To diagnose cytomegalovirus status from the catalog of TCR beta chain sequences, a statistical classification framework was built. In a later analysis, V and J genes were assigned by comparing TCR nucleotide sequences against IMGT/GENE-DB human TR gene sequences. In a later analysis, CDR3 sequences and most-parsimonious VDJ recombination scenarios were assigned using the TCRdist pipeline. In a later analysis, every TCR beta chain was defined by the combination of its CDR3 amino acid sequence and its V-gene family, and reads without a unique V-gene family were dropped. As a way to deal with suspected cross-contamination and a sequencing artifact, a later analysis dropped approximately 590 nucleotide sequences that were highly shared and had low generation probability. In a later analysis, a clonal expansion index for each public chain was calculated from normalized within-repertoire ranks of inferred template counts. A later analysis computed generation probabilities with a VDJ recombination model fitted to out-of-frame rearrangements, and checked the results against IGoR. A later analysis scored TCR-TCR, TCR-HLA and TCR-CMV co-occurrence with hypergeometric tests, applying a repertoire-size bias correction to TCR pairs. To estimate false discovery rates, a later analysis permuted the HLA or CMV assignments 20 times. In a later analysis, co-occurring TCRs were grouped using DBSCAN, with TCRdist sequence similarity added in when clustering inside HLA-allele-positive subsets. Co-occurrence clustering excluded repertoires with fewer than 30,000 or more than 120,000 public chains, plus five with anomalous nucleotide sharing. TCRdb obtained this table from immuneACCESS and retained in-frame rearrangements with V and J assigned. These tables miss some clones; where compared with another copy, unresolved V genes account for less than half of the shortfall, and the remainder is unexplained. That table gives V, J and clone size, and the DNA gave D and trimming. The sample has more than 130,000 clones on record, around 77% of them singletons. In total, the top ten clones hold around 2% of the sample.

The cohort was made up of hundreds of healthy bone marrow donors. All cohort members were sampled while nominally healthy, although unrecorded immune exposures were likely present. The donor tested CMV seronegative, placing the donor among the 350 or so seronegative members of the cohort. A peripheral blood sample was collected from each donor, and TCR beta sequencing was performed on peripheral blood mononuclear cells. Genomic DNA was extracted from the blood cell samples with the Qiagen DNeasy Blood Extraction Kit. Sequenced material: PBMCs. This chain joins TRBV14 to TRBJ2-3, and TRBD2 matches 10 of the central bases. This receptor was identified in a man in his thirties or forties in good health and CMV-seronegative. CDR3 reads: CASSPRLLAGERTDTQYF. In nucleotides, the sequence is TGTGCCAGCAGCCCGAGACTGCTAGCGGGAGAGCGCACAGATACGCAGTATTTT.